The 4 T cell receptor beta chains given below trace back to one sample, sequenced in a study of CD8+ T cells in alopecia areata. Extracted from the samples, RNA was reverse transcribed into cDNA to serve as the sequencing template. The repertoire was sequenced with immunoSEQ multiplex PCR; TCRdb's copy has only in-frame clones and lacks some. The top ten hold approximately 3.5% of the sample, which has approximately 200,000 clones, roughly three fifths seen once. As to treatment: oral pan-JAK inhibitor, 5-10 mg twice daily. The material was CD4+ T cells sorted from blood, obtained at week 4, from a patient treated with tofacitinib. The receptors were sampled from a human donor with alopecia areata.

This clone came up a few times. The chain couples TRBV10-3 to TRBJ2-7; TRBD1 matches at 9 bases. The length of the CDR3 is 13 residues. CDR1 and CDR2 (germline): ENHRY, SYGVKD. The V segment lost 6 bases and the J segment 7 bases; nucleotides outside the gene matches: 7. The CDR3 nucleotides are TGTGCCATCAGACCCGGACAGGGGAAGGAGCAGTACTTC. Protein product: CAIRPGQGKEQYF.

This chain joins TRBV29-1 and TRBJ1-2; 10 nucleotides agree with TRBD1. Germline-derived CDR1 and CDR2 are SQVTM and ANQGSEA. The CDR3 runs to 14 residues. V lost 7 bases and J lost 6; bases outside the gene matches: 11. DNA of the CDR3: TGCAGCGCCGCAAGGGACAGGGGTGCCGATGGCTACACCTTC. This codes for CSAARDRGADGYTF.

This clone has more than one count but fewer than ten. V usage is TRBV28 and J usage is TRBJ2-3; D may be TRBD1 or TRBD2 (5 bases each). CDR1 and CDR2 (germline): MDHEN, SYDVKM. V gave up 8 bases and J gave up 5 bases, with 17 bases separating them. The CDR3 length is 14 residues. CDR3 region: CASGDVGDLDTQYF. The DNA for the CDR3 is TGTGCCAGCGGGGACGTGGGGGATTTAGATACGCAGTATTTT.

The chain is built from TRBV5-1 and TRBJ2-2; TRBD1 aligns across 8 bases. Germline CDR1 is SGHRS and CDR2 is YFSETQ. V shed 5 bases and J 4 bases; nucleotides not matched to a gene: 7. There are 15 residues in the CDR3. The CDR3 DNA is TGCGCCAGCAGGTCCGGGACAGGTGGCACCGGGGAGCTGTTTTTT. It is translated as CASRSGTGGTGELFF. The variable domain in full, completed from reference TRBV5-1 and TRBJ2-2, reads KAGVTQTPRYLIKTRGQQVTLSCSPISGHRSVSWYQQTPGQGLQFLFEYFSETQRNKGNFPGRFSGRQFSNSRSEMNVSTLELGDSALYLCASRSGTGGTGELFFGEGSRLTVL.